This TCR beta chain was sequenced in a study of T-cell memory formation after mild COVID-19. Looking at the study overall: In these data, TCR clusters were largely donor specific.

With 6 bases clipped from V and 7 bases from J, the junction kept 8 bases outside the gene matches. The CDR3 extends over 15 amino acids. Germline CDR1 and CDR2: MNHNY and SVGAGI (reference sequence). Comments on this clonotype: The antigen is not known.

UMIs and sample barcodes were carried by the TCR alpha and TCR beta cDNA libraries that 5'RACE produced using constant-segment primers. TCRdb fed the 5' RACE reads into MiXCR, producing one record per CDR3 protein. The sample comprises more than 80,000 distinct CDR3 sequences, approximately 17% of which are singletons, and around 28% rests with the top ten. Whole-study results and caveats: CD4/CD8 balance held among clones contracting day 15 to 85, and later expanders leaned CD4+. Some clones that responded were present in memory (sampled pre-infection), which suggests cross-reactive memory joined.

Input material: PBMCs or a T cell subset sorted from them (not recorded which). V usage is TRBV6-6 and J usage is TRBJ2-2; the match to TRBD2 covers 10 bases. This TCR came from an adult woman who had mild COVID-19 (a few samples of this study predate the infection). Cell type and time point are not known. CDR3 bases: TGTGCCAGCAGCTCTAGCGGGAGCCGGGTCGGGGAGCTGTTTTTT. Its translation is CASSSSGSRVGELFF.